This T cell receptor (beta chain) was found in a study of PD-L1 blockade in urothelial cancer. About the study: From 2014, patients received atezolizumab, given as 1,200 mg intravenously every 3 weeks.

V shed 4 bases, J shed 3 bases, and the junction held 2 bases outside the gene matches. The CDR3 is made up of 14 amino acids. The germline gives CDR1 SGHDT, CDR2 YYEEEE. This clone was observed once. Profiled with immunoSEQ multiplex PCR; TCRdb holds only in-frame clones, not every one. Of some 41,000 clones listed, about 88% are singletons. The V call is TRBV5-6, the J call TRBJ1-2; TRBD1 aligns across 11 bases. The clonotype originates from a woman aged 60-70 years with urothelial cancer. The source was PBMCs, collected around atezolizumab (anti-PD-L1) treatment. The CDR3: CASSGGQGDYGYTF. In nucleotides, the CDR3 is TGTGCCAGCAGCGGGGGACAGGGGGACTATGGCTACACCTTC. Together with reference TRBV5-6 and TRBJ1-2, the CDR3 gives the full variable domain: DAGVTQSPTHLIKTRGQQVTLRCSPKSGHDTVSWYQQALGQGPQFIFQYYEEEERQRGNFPDRFSGHQFPNYSSELNVNALLLGDSALYLCASSGGQGDYGYTFGSGTRLTVV.